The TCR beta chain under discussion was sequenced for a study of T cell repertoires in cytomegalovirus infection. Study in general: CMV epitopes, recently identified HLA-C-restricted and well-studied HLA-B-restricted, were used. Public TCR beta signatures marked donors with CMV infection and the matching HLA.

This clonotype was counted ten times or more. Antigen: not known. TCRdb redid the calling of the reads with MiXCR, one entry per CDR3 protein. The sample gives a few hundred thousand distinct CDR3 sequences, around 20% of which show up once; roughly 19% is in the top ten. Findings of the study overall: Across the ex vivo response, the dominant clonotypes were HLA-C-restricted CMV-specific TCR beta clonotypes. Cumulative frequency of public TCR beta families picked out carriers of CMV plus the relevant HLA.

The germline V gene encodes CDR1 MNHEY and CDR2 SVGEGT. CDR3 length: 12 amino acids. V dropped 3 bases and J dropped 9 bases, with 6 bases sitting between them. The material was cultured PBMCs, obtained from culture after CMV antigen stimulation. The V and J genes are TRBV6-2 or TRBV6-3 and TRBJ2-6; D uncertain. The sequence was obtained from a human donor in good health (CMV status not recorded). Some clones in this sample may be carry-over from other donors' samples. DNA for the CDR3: TGTGCCAGCAGTTATCCTGTCAACGTCCTGACTTTC. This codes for CASSYPVNVLTF.